The 30 T cell receptor beta chains presented below share a single source sample, sequenced in a study of regulatory T cells in long-lasting Graves disease. Arm-PCR with iRepertoire HTBI primers amplified the CDR3 regions for these TCR beta libraries. From the multiplex PCR reads, TCRdb called clonotypes with MiXCR, one entry per CDR3 protein. The sample yields some 490,000 distinct CDR3 sequences, more than 10% seen once. Time point of the sample: newly diagnosed GD, antithyroid drugs for less than 3 months. The TCR library was prepared using RNA isolated from PBMCs. The same specimen was also included in a second study, on T cells in Graves' hyperthyroidism and ophthalmopathy.

The sequencing used peripheral blood mononuclear cells (PBMCs), collected at new diagnosis, from a patient treated with antithyroid drugs. The receptors derive from a woman under 40 with Graves disease.

J is TRBJ2-1 and V is TRBV4-2, with 12 bases aligning to TRBD2. With V trimmed by 0 bases and J by 5 bases, 2 bases remained unmatched. The CDR3 totals 16 residues. CDR1 is LGHNA and CDR2 is YNFKEQ in the germline V gene. The CDR3 nucleotides read TGTGCCAGCAGCCAAGACCCTAGCGGGAGGGACAATGAGCAGTTCTTC. Protein sequence: CASSQDPSGRDNEQFF.

This clonotype was seen repeatedly, ten times or more. The V call is TRBV3-1, the J call TRBJ2-1; 7 positions agree with TRBD1. V shed 2 bases and J 11 bases; nucleotides not matched to a gene: 6. In germline, CDR1 is LGHDT, CDR2 YNNKEL (reference sequence). The CDR3 has 13 residues. CDR3 sequence: CASSQSRGGKQFF. DNA of the CDR3: TGTGCCAGCAGCCAATCCCGAGGGGGCAAGCAGTTCTTC.

This clonotype has only a few counts. J is TRBJ2-5 and V is TRBV7-2; 8 bases match TRBD1. There are 15 residues in the CDR3. Trimming at V came to 3 bases and at J to 5 bases, leaving 8 bases not matched to a gene. In germline, CDR1 is SGHTA, CDR2 FQGNSA. CDR3 DNA sequence: TGTGCCAGCAGCTTCGGACAGGGACACGCGGAGACCCAGTACTTC. The encoded protein is CASSFGQGHAETQYF.

Many counts were recorded for this clonotype. The V call is TRBV10-3, the J call TRBJ2-1, with D possibly being TRBD2 (7 bases). The CDR3 has 15 amino acids. The germline V gene has CDR1 ENHRY and CDR2 SYGVKD. V was trimmed by 3 bases and J by 8 bases, leaving 17 bases between them. Here the CDR3 DNA reads TGTGCCATCAGTGAACGCGGGGGCGTCTTCGATGAGCAGTTCTTC. Translation gives CAISERGGVFDEQFF.

This clonotype occurred a few times. A read error may be the cause here, since a much bigger clone is one base away. A read error is likely, as this CDR3 ends without the conserved phenylalanine or tryptophan. The chain links TRBV27 to TRBJ2-1; 9 nucleotides align to TRBD2. This CDR3 contains 16 residues. Unmatched junction bases numbered 5, after V lost 5 bases and J lost 0 bases. Germline loops: CDR1 MNHEY, CDR2 SMNVEV (reference sequence). The CDR3 coding sequence is TGTGCCAGCAGTCCCACGACTAGCGGCTCCTACAATGAGCAGTTCCTC. Protein: CASSPTTSGSYNEQFL.

About this clonotype itself: A far larger clone is one nucleotide away, so this likely arose from a read error. The chain couples TRBV4-3 to TRBJ1-2; D perhaps matches TRBD1 (6 bases). The J call could be wrong; TRBJ2-1 is a better fit for the DNA end. Germline CDR1 reads LGHNA; CDR2 reads YSLEER. The CDR3 totals 17 residues. CDR3 in amino acids: CASSQDAGTRGYNEQFF. As DNA, the CDR3 is TGCGCCAGCAGCCAAGACGCCGGGACAAGGGGGTACAATGAGCAGTTCTTC.

V is TRBV4-1 and J is TRBJ2-7; 14 bases are a match to TRBD2. V was pared by 3 bases and J by 1 base, with 5 bases of the junction left unmatched. From germline, CDR1 is MGHRA and CDR2 YSYEKL. The CDR3 is 17 residues long. CDR3 nucleotides: TGCGCCAGCAGCCAGGGACTAGCGGGAGTAAGGTCCTACGAGCAGTACTTC. Translating it yields CASSQGLAGVRSYEQYF.

This clonotype occurred once. The chain uses TRBV7-9 and TRBJ2-7, with 9 bases identical to TRBD1. This CDR3 region has 14 residues. Trimming removed 5 bases from V and 5 bases from J; junction bases left unmatched: 7. CDR1 is SEHNR, CDR2 FQNEAQ, per germline (reference sequence). The CDR3 nucleotides are TGTGCCAGCAGCCACCGGGACAGGGAGGACGAGCAGTACTTC. This encodes CASSHRDREDEQYF.

This clonotype was detected many times. This rearrangement joins TRBV18 to TRBJ1-1; D is undetermined. This CDR3 comprises 15 residues. V was pared by 3 bases and J by 0 bases, with 11 bases between. In germline, CDR1 is KGHSH, CDR2 LQKENI. CDR3 bases: TGTGCCAGCTCACCTCGGGCCGAGATGAACACTGAAGCTTTCTTT. Protein: CASSPRAEMNTEAFF.

This clonotype was seen many times. The CDR3, as DNA: TGTGCCAGCAGCTTATCCCCTATTAACACTGAAGCTTTCTTT. This translates into CASSLSPINTEAFF. The genes are TRBV7-2 and TRBJ1-1, with D uncertain. Germline V gene sequence: CDR1 SGHTA, CDR2 FQGNSA. Trimming removed 2 bases from V and 2 bases from J, with 9 bases in between. The CDR3 is made up of 14 amino acids.

This clonotype has a count of ten or more. The gene calls are TRBV20-1 and TRBJ1-1, with D hard to call. The CDR3 is 12 amino acids. V was trimmed by 3 bases and J by 0 bases, leaving 5 bases between them. CDR1 DFQATT and CDR2 SNEGSKA come from the germline V gene (reference sequence). DNA for the CDR3: TGCAGTGCTAGTAGTGTGAACACTGAAGCTTTCTTT. Its protein product is CSASSVNTEAFF.

This clonotype occurred many times. V gene TRBV24-1 combines with J gene TRBJ1-2, with 7 bases fitting TRBD1. Germline loops: CDR1 KGHDR, CDR2 SFDVKD. This CDR3 spans 15 amino acids. V lost 5 bases and J lost 7; bases outside the gene matches: 12. The CDR3 DNA is TGTGCCACCAGTGGAGGGACCGGGACAGTGGGTGGCTACACCTTC. Translated: CATSGGTGTVGGYTF.

The chain employs TRBV5-6 and TRBJ2-7; 10 bases align to TRBD2. The junction had 9 bases not matched to a gene; V was cut back by 2 bases and J by 4 bases. Germline-derived CDR1 and CDR2 are SGHDT and YYEEEE. CDR3 size: 16 residues. In DNA, the CDR3 is TGTGCCAGCAGCTTAAGGCTAGCGGGAGCTGTTTACGAGCAGTACTTC. Residues: CASSLRLAGAVYEQYF.

This clonotype was detected many times. The gene calls are TRBV28 and TRBJ2-3, with D tentatively TRBD2 (6 bases). Germline CDR1 reads MDHEN; CDR2 reads SYDVKM. The CDR3 is 19 amino acids. Trimming stripped 6 bases from V and 0 bases from J, with 25 bases between. The CDR3 sequence: CASSLETSGGLGSTDTQYF. In DNA form, the CDR3 reads TGTGCCAGCAGCCTAGAGACTAGTGGGGGACTTGGGAGCACAGATACGCAGTATTTT.

This clonotype was counted between two and nine times. The genes are TRBV7-8 and TRBJ1-1; possibly TRBD1 for D (6 bases). V lost 5 bases to trimming and J lost 2 bases, with 18 bases between them. Germline CDR1 SGHVS, CDR2 FQNEAQ. The CDR3 runs to 16 residues. The CDR3 here is CASSIGGALDNTEAFF. CDR3 DNA: TGTGCCAGCAGCATTGGGGGGGCCCTAGATAACACTGAAGCTTTCTTT.

This clonotype was counted many times. V is TRBV20-1 and J is TRBJ2-3, with TRBD1 matching over 7 bases. This CDR3 has 15 residues. Germline CDR1 reads DFQATT; CDR2 reads SNEGSKA (reference sequence). Trimming cost V 6 bases and J 5 bases; bases outside gene matches: 14. The CDR3 region has the DNA TGCAGTGCCACGCCGCGCAGGGGGTTGGGAGATACGCAGTATTTT. As protein: CSATPRRGLGDTQYF.

V and J are TRBV24-1 and TRBJ2-1, with TRBD1 matching 10 bases. V was clipped by 4 bases and J by 14 bases; unmatched bases: 7. The CDR3 sequence is 13 residues long. Germline CDR1 and CDR2: KGHDR and SFDVKD. The CDR3 spells CATSDSRQGAKFF. CDR3 coding DNA: TGTGCCACCAGTGACTCAAGACAGGGGGCGAAGTTCTTC.

In its sample, this clonotype was seen many times. The V and J genes are TRBV12-3 or TRBV12-4 and TRBJ2-7, with 8 bases aligning to TRBD1. The CDR3 totals 14 residues. J gave up 5 bases and V 4 bases, and 7 bases lay outside the gene matches. This chain's CDR3 is CASSSTTGVDEQYF. CDR3 DNA: TGTGCCAGCAGTTCCACGACAGGGGTCGACGAGCAGTACTTC.

This clonotype occurred many times. Written as DNA, the CDR3 is TGCGCCAGCAGCTCTAGACTAGCGGGACCTCCTGACGAGCAGTACTTC. This translates into CASSSRLAGPPDEQYF. The V and J genes are TRBV5-1 and TRBJ2-7; 11 nucleotides align to TRBD2. Germline CDR1 SGHRS, CDR2 YFSETQ. The V gene end was trimmed by 3 bases and the J gene end by 5 bases; junction bases not matched to a gene: 10. The CDR3 sequence is 16 residues long.

The genes are TRBV30 and TRBJ2-1, with TRBD2 matching over 7 bases. V shed 2 bases, J shed 4 bases, and the junction held 11 bases outside the gene matches. The length of the CDR3 is 16 residues. The germline gives CDR1 GTSNPN, CDR2 SVGIG (reference sequence). The CDR3 here is CAWSPSRSGTYNEQFF. The DNA of the CDR3 is TGTGCCTGGAGTCCCAGCAGAAGCGGGACTTACAATGAGCAGTTCTTC.

There are many counts of this clonotype. The chain links TRBV27 to TRBJ2-1; perhaps TRBD1 as D (6 bases). Germline V gene sequence: CDR1 MNHEY, CDR2 SMNVEV (reference sequence). V lost 3 bases and J lost 4, with 16 bases in between. The CDR3 runs 16 residues. The CDR3 bases are TGTGCCAGCAGTTTCAGCGCAGGGGAAATTTACAATGAGCAGTTCTTC. Protein sequence: CASSFSAGEIYNEQFF.

This clonotype was detected a few times. This chain links TRBV6-5 with TRBJ2-3, with D tentatively TRBD1 (5 bases). Germline CDR1 is MNHEY and CDR2 is SVGAGI. This CDR3 is 16 amino acids long. The V end was cut by 0 bases, the J end by 4 bases, with 14 bases between. The CDR3 protein is CASSYSSQGSPDTQYF. The CDR3 DNA reads TGTGCCAGCAGTTACTCTTCCCAGGGAAGCCCAGATACGCAGTATTTT.

This clonotype occurred a few times. V gene TRBV7-9 combines with J gene TRBJ1-4; D might be TRBD1 (6 bases). Trimming cost V 5 bases and J 5 bases, with 21 bases left between them. Germline CDR1 SEHNR, CDR2 FQNEAQ (reference sequence). The CDR3 has 17 residues. CDR3 sequence (DNA): TGTGCCAGCAGCCTGAGGCCCCCAGGACAGATAAATGAAAAACTGTTTTTT. It codes for CASSLRPPGQINEKLFF. Complete variable domain (other parts from reference TRBV7-9 and TRBJ1-4): DTGVSQNPRHKITKRGQNVTFRCDPISEHNRLYWYRQTLGQGPEFLTYFQNEAQLEKSRLLSDRFSAERPKGSFSTLEIQRTEQGDSAMYLCASSLRPPGQINEKLFFGSGTQLSVL.

The sample holds a few counts of this clonotype. The rearrangement joins TRBV4-2 to TRBJ1-2; D is unresolved. CDR1 is LGHNA and CDR2 is YNFKEQ in the germline V gene. The CDR3 consists of 13 residues. Trimming removed 4 bases at V and 6 bases at J, with 12 bases between. The CDR3 DNA reads as TGTGCCAGCAGCCCGACCCGCCCCGATGGCTACACCTTC. Translated, it gives CASSPTRPDGYTF.

This clonotype was recorded at least ten times. The gene calls are TRBV7-9 and TRBJ2-1; a weak D match, TRBD1 (5 bases). V was pared by 1 base and J by 10 bases, with 20 bases between. CDR1 is SEHNR and CDR2 is FQNEAQ in the germline V gene (reference sequence). The CDR3 is made up of 16 amino acids. The CDR3 nucleotides are TGTGCCAGCAGCTTAGAGTCCTTAGTCTCAGGGCACGAGCAGTTCTTC. This encodes CASSLESLVSGHEQFF.

This clonotype was counted between two and nine times. A much larger clone differs by one base, so this may be a read error. This chain's CDR3 is CASTMGYGQYF. CDR3 coding DNA: TGTGCCAGCACGATGGGCTACGGGCAGTACTTC. The V gene is TRBV28, the J gene TRBJ2-7; D is uncertain. The CDR3 consists of 11 residues. Germline-derived CDR1 and CDR2 are MDHEN and SYDVKM.

This clonotype was counted many times. The rearrangement joins TRBV12-3 or TRBV12-4 to TRBJ1-2; a weak D match, TRBD1 (6 bases). This CDR3 comprises 15 residues. V dropped 6 bases and J dropped 0 bases, with 14 bases sitting between them. CDR3 loop: CASSPRGATNYGYTF. CDR3 nucleotides: TGTGCCAGCAGCCCTAGGGGGGCAACTAACTATGGCTACACCTTC.

This clonotype was recorded at least ten times. V and J are TRBV2 and TRBJ2-7; D remains unclear. CDR1 SNHLY and CDR2 FYNNEI come from the germline V gene. This CDR3 region has 14 residues. V was shortened by 4 bases and J by 1 base, with 11 bases between the two germline ends. This CDR3 reads CASSGLSNSYEQYF. As DNA, the CDR3 is TGTGCCAGCAGTGGGCTGTCGAATTCCTACGAGCAGTACTTC. The full variable domain, in which reference TRBV2 and TRBJ2-7 provide the parts outside the CDR3, is EPEVTQTPSHQVTQMGQEVILRCVPISNHLYFYWYRQILGQKVEFLVSFYNNEISEKSEIFDDQFSVERPDGSNFTLKIRSTKLEDSAMYFCASSGLSNSYEQYFGPGTRLTVT.

The chain employs TRBV10-3 and TRBJ2-2, with 9 positions matching TRBD1. CDR1 and CDR2 from the germline V gene are ENHRY and SYGVKD. The CDR3 length is 17 residues. V gave up 4 bases and J gave up 3 bases; unmatched junction bases: 9. This chain's CDR3 is CAISVHKGQGYTGELFF. The CDR3 region has the DNA TGTGCCATCAGTGTTCATAAGGGACAGGGCTACACCGGGGAGCTGTTTTTT.

This clonotype was seen more than once but under ten times. The V gene is TRBV10-3, the J gene TRBJ2-7; 7 bases map to TRBD1. Germline-derived CDR1 and CDR2 are ENHRY and SYGVKD. V trimming: 5 bases; J trimming: 4 bases; junction bases outside the gene matches: 2. The CDR3 contains 12 residues. For the CDR3, the DNA is TGTGCCATCAGTCCGGACAGGTACGAGCAGTACTTC. As protein: CAISPDRYEQYF.